The T cell receptor beta chain described here comes from a study of T cells in Graves' hyperthyroidism and ophthalmopathy. Overall study: Blood from the periphery was taken at initial diagnosis, before any treatment. Regarding the study as a whole: Also found in blood were most expanded thyroid clonotypes above 0.001.

There are many counts of this clonotype. Its antigen is not known. Amplification of TCR beta CDR3 regions used RNA as the template. When the TCR CDR3 underwent first-round RT-PCR, the HTBI primer set was used. TCRdb re-analysed the multiplex PCR reads in MiXCR, keeping a single row per CDR3 protein. The table has about 400,000 distinct CDR3 sequences, around 13% seen once. Lactation, pregnancy, other autoimmune disease or uncontrolled infection excluded patients. The diagnostic basis comprised clinical symptoms, serum thyroxine and TRAb, thyroid ultrasound and orbital computed tomography. Sequenced: blood. This TCR was sampled from a woman aged 18-29 years with Graves' hyperthyroidism.

CDR3 DNA sequence: TGTGCCAGCTCCGTGAACACTGAAGCTTTCTTT. Protein sequence: CASSVNTEAFF. The V call is TRBV12-3 or TRBV12-4, the J call TRBJ1-1; D not resolved. CDR3 length: 11 amino acids. V gave up 8 bases and J gave up 0 bases, with 4 bases separating them.